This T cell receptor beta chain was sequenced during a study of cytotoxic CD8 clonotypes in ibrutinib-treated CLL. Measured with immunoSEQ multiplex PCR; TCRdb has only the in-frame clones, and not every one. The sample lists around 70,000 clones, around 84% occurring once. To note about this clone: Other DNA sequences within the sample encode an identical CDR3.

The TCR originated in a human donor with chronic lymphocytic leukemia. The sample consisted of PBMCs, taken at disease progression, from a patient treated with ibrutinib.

CDR3 DNA sequence: TGCGCCAGCAGCCAGACAGGGTTGGGTGGCTACACCTTC. Translation: CASSQTGLGGYTF. The rearrangement joins TRBV4-1 to TRBJ1-2, with 7 bases identical to TRBD1. Trimming took 3 bases from V and 7 from J; bases not matched to a gene: 5. The CDR3 totals 13 residues. Germline-derived CDR1 and CDR2 are MGHRA and YSYEKL.